One and the same sample provided the 13 T cell receptor beta chains below, sequenced in a study of blood T cell repertoires in COVID-19. The protocol was immunoSEQ multiplex PCR, while the TCRdb copy is restricted to in-frame clones and leaves out a portion. Of under 450,000 clones listed, approximately 86% were seen once; the top ten hold about 7%. The sample consisted of peripheral blood. The receptor set was obtained from a woman in her sixties with COVID-19, enrolled during active disease.

This chain links TRBV6-5 with TRBJ2-3, with 11 bases that match TRBD2. In germline, CDR1 is MNHEY, CDR2 SVGAGI. Trimming at V came to 11 bases and at J to 5 bases, leaving 9 bases not matched to a gene. The CDR3 covers 14 residues. The CDR3 DNA is TGTGCCTGCCAACTAGCGGGGGTAAAAGATACGCAGTATTTT. It encodes CACQLAGVKDTQYF.

The rearrangement uses TRBV3-1 (or the pseudogene TRBV3-2) and TRBJ2-7; 13 bases align to TRBD2. The CDR3 loop spans 16 amino acids. From germline, CDR1 is LGHDT and CDR2 YNNKEL (reference sequence). Trimming removed 4 bases from V and 1 base from J; junction bases left unmatched: 4. The CDR3 nucleotides are TGTGCCAGCAGCCTTGGGACTAGCGGGGCGTCCTACGAGCAGTACTTC. It translates to CASSLGTSGASYEQYF.

The V gene is TRBV2, the J gene TRBJ1-6, with D perhaps matching TRBD1 (5 bases). Trimming left V 4 bases short and J 6 bases short, with 10 bases between. CDR3 length equals 14 residues. Per germline, CDR1 SNHLY and CDR2 FYNNEI. The CDR3 coding sequence is TGTGCCAGCAGTGCCAGGGTCGGTAATTCACCCCTCCACTTT. Encoded protein: CASSARVGNSPLHF.

The genes are TRBV9 and TRBJ2-3, with D tentatively TRBD1 (6 bases). CDR1 SGDLS and CDR2 YYNGEE come from the germline V gene. Trimming shortened V by 0 bases and J by 1 base, and 9 bases separated the two germline ends. The CDR3 sequence is 15 residues long. The DNA of the CDR3 is TGTGCCAGCAGCGTAGGGGGGCTGGGCACAGATACGCAGTATTTT. Its translation is CASSVGGLGTDTQYF.

The rearrangement joins TRBV11-3 to TRBJ2-3; no firm D call. The germline CDR1 and CDR2 sequences are SGHNT and YENEEA. V lost 5 bases and J lost 0, with 9 bases in between. The CDR3 length is 14 residues. CDR3 residues: CASSPRRSTDTQYF. In DNA form, the CDR3 reads TGTGCCAGCAGCCCACGGCGGAGCACAGATACGCAGTATTTT.

The V call is TRBV18, the J call TRBJ2-5; D is ambiguous. Trimming removed 0 bases at V and 5 bases at J, with 7 bases between. Germline CDR1 and CDR2: KGHSH and LQKENI. This CDR3 has 13 residues. CDR3 region: CASSPPGWETQYF. CDR3 bases: TGTGCCAGCTCACCACCGGGCTGGGAGACCCAGTACTTC.

V gene TRBV6-5 combines with J gene TRBJ2-1, with 7 bases that match TRBD2. J lost 7 bases, V lost 7 bases, and 1 base had no gene match. Germline CDR1 reads MNHEY; CDR2 reads SVGAGI. The CDR3 is 11 amino acids. The CDR3 nucleotides are TGTGCCAGCATCGGGAGGAATGAGCAGTTCTTC. Translated, it gives CASIGRNEQFF.

The J gene is TRBJ1-1, the V gene TRBV19; the D is unclear. V was cut by 7 bases and J by 1 base, with 16 bases left in between. Germline V gene sequence: CDR1 LNHDA, CDR2 SQIVND (reference sequence). This CDR3 is 15 amino acids long. CDR3 protein: CASNLGPGSNTEAFF. In DNA, the CDR3 is TGTGCCAGTAACCTAGGGCCGGGGTCGAACACTGAAGCTTTCTTT.

The J gene is TRBJ2-1, the V gene TRBV7-6; 8 bases are a match to TRBD2. The CDR3 consists of 15 residues. Germline V gene data show CDR1 as SGHVS and CDR2 as FNYEAQ. Trimming took 4 bases from V and 3 from J; bases not matched to a gene: 5. The CDR3 sequence: CASSSAAGGYNEQFF. In DNA form, the CDR3 reads TGTGCCAGCAGCTCTGCCGCGGGGGGCTACAATGAGCAGTTCTTC.

The chain carries TRBV12-3 or TRBV12-4 and TRBJ1-1; no definite D call. The CDR3 extends over 11 amino acids. V was trimmed by 4 bases and J by 6 bases, leaving 6 bases between them. CDR3 protein: CASSSRAEAFF. In DNA, the CDR3 is TGTGCCAGCAGTTCGCGGGCTGAAGCTTTCTTT.

The rearrangement links TRBV4-2 to TRBJ2-2; tentatively, D is TRBD2 (6 bases). There are 16 residues in the CDR3. Germline loops: CDR1 LGHNA, CDR2 YNFKEQ. Trimming took off 0 bases at V and 0 bases at J, with 8 bases between the two ends. CDR3 nucleotides: TGTGCCAGCAGCCAAGAGGGGGGATCGAACACCGGGGAGCTGTTTTTT. Amino acid sequence: CASSQEGGSNTGELFF.

This chain links TRBV30 with TRBJ1-3, with D tentatively TRBD1 (6 bases). The V gene lost 2 bases and the J gene lost 0 bases, with 11 bases spanning the gap. The CDR3 is made up of 15 amino acids. Germline V gene data show CDR1 as GTSNPN and CDR2 as SVGIG (reference sequence). CDR3 loop: CAWSTTGFSGNTIYF. CDR3 in DNA: TGTGCCTGGAGTACAACAGGGTTCTCTGGAAACACCATATATTTT.

The J gene is TRBJ2-7, the V gene TRBV6-6; 7 nucleotides line up with TRBD1. V gave up 5 bases and J gave up 0 bases; unmatched junction bases: 4. The CDR3 is 14 amino acids. Germline V gene lookup returns CDR1 MNHNY and CDR2 SVGAGI (reference sequence). The DNA for the CDR3 is TGTGCCAGCAGTAGAGACAGGGTCTCCTACGAGCAGTACTTC. This codes for CASSRDRVSYEQYF.